The T cell receptor (beta chain) described here comes from a study of regulatory dendritic cells for organ transplantation (dated by TCRdb to 2016 to 2017). About the investigation overall: Regulatory dendritic cells were generated from monocytes cultured with vitamin D3 on days 0 and 4 and IL-10 on day 4. To evaluate the response of the DCs to a potent maturation-inducing agent, LPS was added to DC cultures on day 6. Sorted naive and memory CD4+ and CD8+ T cells had their TCRbeta repertoires sequenced both before and after allostimulation with either regulatory or mature dendritic cells. Results the study describes overall, beyond this receptor: Allostimulation expanded memory CD8+ clones in both subjects, but regulatory dendritic cells appeared to induce more limited expansion than mature dendritic cells. Sequencing was done in only a couple of subjects, and the authors reported considerable heterogeneity between individuals in the alloreactive memory CD8+ T cell pool. Naive CD4+ and CD8+ T cells showed highly diverse repertoires, whereas memory cells were less diverse and memory CD8+ cells were the most oligoclonal. Among the resting subsets, memory CD8+ T cells contained the most alloreactive TCR clonotypes.

Sorted T cell subsets were CFSE-labeled and co-cultured for 5 days with allogeneic regulatory or mature dendritic cells at a 1:10 DC:T ratio. FACS was used to sort naive T cells as CD45RA+ cells and memory T cells as CD45RO+ CD4+ or CD8+ cells. T cells for TCR sequencing came from two healthy control subjects. The Qiagen DNeasy Blood & Tissue Kit was used to extract genomic DNA. The germline V gene supplies CDR1 SNHLY and CDR2 FYNNEI. Taken from cysteine to phenylalanine, the CDR3 has 17 residues. Only CDR3 DNA remains: 51 bases, in frame from the first base. V is cut by 3 bases and J by 5 bases, and the space between the germline ends is 22 bases. Concerning this clone itself: Its antigen target is currently unknown. Qualities for individual bases were not recorded, and no much larger clone is one base off.

Multiplexed two-step PCR with Vbeta-specific forward primers and Jbeta-specific reverse primers was used to amplify TCRbeta CDR3 regions. Through the immunoSEQ service, the TCRbeta libraries were run on an Illumina instrument for sequencing. In the source study's methods: IMGT annotation was used to assign V, D and J genes, and synthetic CDR3 analogues were used to correct the counts for multiplex PCR bias. The immunoSEQ Analyzer calculated repertoire clonality as one minus the normalized Shannon entropy. Clonal expansion was defined using Fisher's exact test with Benjamini-Hochberg false discovery rate control and a two-tailed threshold of P<0.01. What TCRdb holds here is the immuneACCESS table cut down to in-frame rearrangements. Part of the clones is not present; checked against another copy, under half of the missing clones reflect an unresolved V gene, and the others are unexplained. Clone size and the V and J calls come from that table; the DNA yielded D and trimming. A total of 9,500 to 15,000 clones appear in this sample, 60% to 80% of them only once. Under 0.8% of the sample goes to the ten largest clones.

Material: naive CD4+ T cells from blood cultured with regulatory dendritic cells. Reading the label with the study, this specimen's cell subset or site is: CD45RA+ naive T cells. This sequence originates from a human donor in good health. The sequence joins TRBV2 to TRBJ1-1; the D gene is perhaps TRBD1, from 5 matching bases. The encoded CDR3 is CASSDLPLKGFGTEAFF. The bases read TGTGCCAGCAGTGATCTCCCCCTGAAGGGGTTCGGAACTGAAGCTTTCTTT.